Shown below are 3 T cell receptor beta chains from a single sample sequenced in a study of control samples from healthy donors and cancer patients. Profiling relied on immunoSEQ multiplex PCR, and the TCRdb table lists in-frame clones only, not all of them. The sample records almost 95,000 clones, over 75% being singletons. Sequencing was done on a sample of blood. The receptors derive from a woman younger than 30 in good health.

In its sample, this clone was seen a few times. The J gene is TRBJ1-2, the V gene TRBV5-5; maybe TRBD1 (5 bases). V was trimmed by 0 bases and J by 8 bases, leaving 11 bases between them. Germline CDR1 SGHKS, CDR2 YYEKEE (reference sequence). The CDR3 is made up of 13 amino acids. CDR3 bases: TGTGCCAGCAGCTTGGAAGGGAGGGGCGGCTACACCTTC. This codes for CASSLEGRGGYTF.

In its sample, this clone was seen once. The gene calls are TRBV28 and TRBJ2-7; 9 bases fit TRBD1. Germline-derived CDR1 and CDR2 are MDHEN and SYDVKM. CDR3 size: 15 residues. The trim removed 5 bases at V and 5 bases at J, leaving 10 bases unmatched. As DNA, the CDR3 is TGTGCCAGCAGTCCAGAGTACAGGGGGCCTGACGAGCAGTACTTC. It codes for CASSPEYRGPDEQYF.

The chain links TRBV6-6 to TRBJ2-1; TRBD1 might be the D (5 bases). This CDR3 contains 16 residues. V was shortened by 5 bases and J by 4 bases, with 18 bases between the two germline ends. Germline CDR1 is MNHNY and CDR2 is SVGAGI (reference sequence). CDR3 in amino acids: CASSGESQVLYNEQFF. Written as DNA, the CDR3 is TGTGCCAGCAGTGGGGAATCACAGGTCCTTTACAATGAGCAGTTCTTC.